Below, 13 T cell receptor beta chains from the same sample are listed, as sequenced in a study of blood T cells in healthy people across ages. A second PCR, run for roughly 7 to 11 cycles, used a sample-barcoded 5' primer plus a J-beta primer mix. Via MiXCR, TCRdb re-called the 5' RACE reads, giving one row per CDR3 protein. The data show fewer than 2 million distinct CDR3 sequences, with 30% to 40% seen just once and roughly 23% held by the top ten. The sample taken for sequencing was blood. The source is a human donor in good health.

A few counts support this clonotype. The chain recombines TRBV20-1 with TRBJ2-1, with unresolved D. With 0 bases removed from V and 7 bases from J, the gap between germline ends came to 4 bases. The germline CDR1 and CDR2 sequences are DFQATT and SNEGSKA (reference sequence). The length of the CDR3 is 11 residues. CDR3 region: CSAREANEQFF. The DNA of the CDR3 is TGCAGTGCTAGAGAAGCGAATGAGCAGTTCTTC.

For this clonotype: This may arise from a read error, as a much more abundant clone is one base away. The genes are TRBV12-3 or TRBV12-4 and TRBJ2-3; D is perhaps TRBD2 (5 bases). The CDR3 length is 12 residues. V shed 6 bases and J shed 4 bases, with 8 bases lying between them. CDR3 sequence: CASRFGADTQYF. The CDR3 bases are TGTGCCAGCAGATTCGGGGCAGATACGCAGTATTTT.

The rearrangement uses TRBV2 and TRBJ2-2; 7 bases match TRBD2. Germline CDR1 is SNHLY and CDR2 is FYNNEI. CDR3 length: 12 residues. Losses at the gene ends were 10 bases for V and 5 bases for J; bases not matched to a gene: 4. CDR3 DNA sequence: TGTGCCACCTCGGGACTAACCGGGGAGCTGTTTTTT. This codes for CATSGLTGELFF.

Many counts were recorded for this clonotype. The chain combines TRBV20-1 with TRBJ2-5; a weak D match, TRBD2 (5 bases). Deletions cut 0 bases from V and 3 bases from J, with 14 bases between. Germline V CDR1 and CDR2: DFQATT, SNEGSKA (reference sequence). This CDR3 is 15 amino acids long. The chain's CDR3 is CSARDGRRAEETQYF. The CDR3 nucleotides read TGCAGTGCTAGAGATGGGAGAAGGGCAGAAGAGACCCAGTACTTC.

This clonotype was detected only a few times. The V gene is TRBV30, the J gene TRBJ1-5; D ambiguous. The CDR3 extends over 14 amino acids. V was pared by 1 base and J by 3 bases, with 10 bases between. Germline assignment: CDR1 GTSNPN and CDR2 SVGIG (reference sequence). In DNA, the CDR3 is TGTGCCTGGAGTGGCACGGGATTCAATCAGCCCCAGCATTTT. Protein product: CAWSGTGFNQPQHF. The full variable domain, in which reference TRBV30 and TRBJ1-5 provide the parts outside the CDR3, is SQTIHQWPATLVQPVGSPLSLECTVEGTSNPNLYWYRQAAGRGLQLLFYSVGIGQISSEVPQNLSASRPQDRQFILSSKKLLLSDSGFYLCAWSGTGFNQPQHFGDGTRLSIL.

Only a few counts were recorded for this clonotype. J is TRBJ2-3 and V is TRBV10-3, with D possibly TRBD1 on 6 matching bases. The CDR3 runs 17 residues. V was shortened by 0 bases and J by 2 bases, with 15 bases between the two germline ends. The germline V gene has CDR1 ENHRY and CDR2 SYGVKD. The CDR3 sequence: CAISESTSTGSTDTQYF. The CDR3 DNA follows: TGTGCCATCAGTGAGTCTACTTCGACAGGATCCACAGATACGCAGTATTTT.

The chain links TRBV4-1 to TRBJ2-3, with 8 nucleotides matching TRBD1. The length of the CDR3 is 19 residues. V dropped 0 bases and J dropped 0; count of bases not matched to a gene: 11. CDR1 and CDR2 from the germline V gene are MGHRA and YSYEKL. CDR3 in DNA: TGCGCCAGCAGCCAAGAGGGACAGGCGGCCCTACCTAGCACAGATACGCAGTATTTT. This gives the protein CASSQEGQAALPSTDTQYF.

In its sample, this clonotype was seen a few times. The rearrangement joins TRBV4-3 to TRBJ2-3, with D maybe TRBD1 (5 bases). The V and J ends lost 3 bases and 0 bases respectively, with 13 bases between them. Germline loops: CDR1 LGHNA, CDR2 YSLEER. The CDR3 has 16 amino acids. The CDR3 loop is CASSQAGSPSTDTQYF. The CDR3 DNA follows: TGCGCCAGCAGCCAGGCAGGGTCACCTAGCACAGATACGCAGTATTTT.

This clonotype was picked up a small number of times. The chain recombines TRBV9 with TRBJ2-3; D not resolved. V lost 0 bases and J lost 5, with 13 bases in between. Germline loops: CDR1 SGDLS, CDR2 YYNGEE. This CDR3 contains 15 residues. The CDR3 loop reads CASSVGGNSLDTQYF. The CDR3 DNA reads as TGTGCCAGCAGCGTAGGTGGAAATTCTTTAGATACGCAGTATTTT.

The V call is TRBV6-5, the J call TRBJ2-1; TRBD2 matches 13 bases. This CDR3 has 17 residues. The V segment lost 0 bases and the J segment 8 bases; nucleotides outside the gene matches: 7. The germline V gene encodes CDR1 MNHEY and CDR2 SVGAGI. CDR3 region: CASSYSLGLAGKDEQFF. In DNA, the CDR3 is TGTGCCAGCAGTTACTCATTGGGACTAGCGGGGAAGGATGAGCAGTTCTTC.

This chain connects TRBV28 to TRBJ2-6; 9 positions agree with TRBD1. From germline, CDR1 is MDHEN and CDR2 SYDVKM. The V and J ends lost 6 bases and 2 bases, in that order; junction bases with no gene match: 14. The CDR3 consists of 19 residues. The CDR3 is CASRATGTGNLAGANVLTF. DNA for the CDR3: TGTGCCAGCAGGGCTACCGGGACAGGGAATCTGGCTGGGGCCAACGTCCTGACTTTC.

J is TRBJ2-5 and V is TRBV4-2; D gene uncertain. The CDR3 covers 15 residues. Looked up from germline, CDR1 is LGHNA and CDR2 is YNFKEQ. The ends were cut back, 6 bases at V and 1 base at J, with 15 bases in the middle. The CDR3 coding sequence is TGTGCCAGCAGTTTTGACCCGGGCGGCCAAGAGACCCAGTACTTC. This gives the protein CASSFDPGGQETQYF.

This chain joins TRBV4-1 and TRBJ2-1; unclear D gene. Germline CDR1 and CDR2: MGHRA and YSYEKL. Trimming left V 0 bases short and J 3 bases short, with 9 bases between. The CDR3 runs to 15 residues. The CDR3 reads CASSQDWAYYNEQFF. The CDR3 DNA is TGCGCCAGCAGCCAAGATTGGGCTTACTACAATGAGCAGTTCTTC.